Listed below are T cell receptor beta chains from one sample, sequenced in a study of T-cell memory formation after mild COVID-19. In TCRdb, the 5' RACE reads were re-called with MiXCR into one record per CDR3 protein. The sample includes 300,000 to 400,000 distinct CDR3 sequences, 13% of them seen just once. Material for sequencing was PBMCs or a T cell subset sorted from them (not recorded which). The receptors shown here come from a young man who had mild COVID-19 (a few samples of this study predate the infection). Cell type and time point are not known. Each CDR3 is given with its conserved first and last residue. D genes are given only for firm matches. A row's size may be missing; if present it is once, few, many or a size class.

abundance: few; v_gene: TRBV5-5; j_gene: TRBJ2-1; d_gene: -; CDR3nt: TGTGCCAGCAGCTCCCCCGATCCTGAGCAGTTCTTC; CDR3aa: CASSSPDPEQFF
abundance: -; v_gene: TRBV7-9; j_gene: TRBJ2-1; d_gene: -; CDR3nt: TGTGCCAGCAGTCCCCCAGGGGATGAGCAGTTCTTC; CDR3aa: CASSPPGDEQFF
abundance: -; v_gene: TRBV12-3/TRBV12-4; j_gene: TRBJ1-6; d_gene: TRBD1; CDR3nt: TGTGCCTCTAAGACGTCGGGACAGACCTATTCACCCCTCCACTTT; CDR3aa: CASKTSGQTYSPLHF
abundance: few; v_gene: TRBV3-1; j_gene: TRBJ2-6; d_gene: -; CDR3nt: TGTGCCAGCAGCCTCCACACCGGAGGGGCCAACGTCCTGACTTTC; CDR3aa: CASSLHTGGANVLTF
abundance: -; v_gene: TRBV6-5; j_gene: TRBJ1-5; d_gene: TRBD1; CDR3nt: TGTGCCAGCGGGTTGACAGGGGAAAATCAGCCCCAGCATTTT; CDR3aa: CASGLTGENQPQHF
abundance: -; v_gene: TRBV19; j_gene: TRBJ1-6; d_gene: -; CDR3nt: TGTGCCAGTGTGGAGGGTAATTCACCCCTCCACTTT; CDR3aa: CASVEGNSPLHF
abundance: few; v_gene: TRBV4-1; j_gene: TRBJ1-4; d_gene: -; CDR3nt: TGCGCCAGCAGCCAAGACAGGGGAATAGGGGAAAAACTGTTTTTT; CDR3aa: CASSQDRGIGEKLFF
abundance: -; v_gene: TRBV20-1; j_gene: TRBJ2-1; d_gene: -; CDR3nt: TGCAGTGCTAGGTCCCCCAATAGCAATGAGCAGTTCTTC; CDR3aa: CSARSPNSNEQFF
abundance: -; v_gene: TRBV7-3; j_gene: TRBJ2-7; d_gene: TRBD1; CDR3nt: TGTGCCAGCAGCCAGGGACAGGGTGGGCACGAGCAGTACTTC; CDR3aa: CASSQGQGGHEQYF
abundance: few; v_gene: TRBV5-1; j_gene: TRBJ2-7; d_gene: -; CDR3nt: TGCGCCAGCAGCTTGCGTCAGAAGGTAGTTTTTTTCGGCGAGCAGTACTTC; CDR3aa: CASSLRQKVVFFGEQYF
abundance: -; v_gene: TRBV4-1; j_gene: TRBJ1-4; d_gene: -; CDR3nt: TGCGCCAGCAGCTCCGCAGGGAGGACTAATGAAAAACTGTTTTTT; CDR3aa: CASSSAGRTNEKLFF
abundance: many; v_gene: TRBV6-4; j_gene: TRBJ2-6; d_gene: -; CDR3nt: TGTGCCAGCAGTGACAGGGTTGGGGCCAACGTCCTGACTTTC; CDR3aa: CASSDRVGANVLTF
abundance: few; v_gene: TRBV6-1; j_gene: TRBJ1-1; d_gene: -; CDR3nt: TGTGCCAGCAGACCGACCCATCGGAATGGTGAAGCTTTCTTT; CDR3aa: CASRPTHRNGEAFF
abundance: -; v_gene: TRBV2; j_gene: TRBJ2-1; d_gene: TRBD2; CDR3nt: TGTGCCAGCAGTGACCGAGCGGGGGTGGAGGAGCAGTTCTTC; CDR3aa: CASSDRAGVEEQFF
abundance: -; v_gene: TRBV24-1; j_gene: TRBJ2-1; d_gene: -; CDR3nt: TGTGCCACCAGTGACCCGTCGGGGTCACGCAATGAGCAGTTCTTC; CDR3aa: CATSDPSGSRNEQFF
abundance: -; v_gene: TRBV5-1; j_gene: TRBJ2-5; d_gene: -; CDR3nt: TGCGCCAGCAGCGGGAGCGGCAGACAAGAGACCCAGTACTTC; CDR3aa: CASSGSGRQETQYF
abundance: few; v_gene: TRBV7-6; j_gene: TRBJ2-7; d_gene: -; CDR3nt: TGTGCCAGCAGCTTAACAGCGGCCTCAGACTACGAGCAGTACTTC; CDR3aa: CASSLTAASDYEQYF
abundance: few; v_gene: TRBV12-3/TRBV12-4; j_gene: TRBJ2-3; d_gene: -; CDR3nt: TGTGCCAGCAGTTCTACAAGTACTACTCCTACGCAGTATTTT; CDR3aa: CASSSTSTTPTQYF
abundance: few; v_gene: TRBV7-9; j_gene: TRBJ1-5; d_gene: -; CDR3nt: TGTGCCAGCGGGTCAGAGAATCAGCCCCAGCATTTT; CDR3aa: CASGSENQPQHF
abundance: -; v_gene: TRBV7-8; j_gene: TRBJ2-1; d_gene: TRBD1; CDR3nt: TGTGCCAGCAGCTTAGACAGGGGGTACAATGAGCAGTTCTTC; CDR3aa: CASSLDRGYNEQFF
abundance: few; v_gene: TRBV7-2; j_gene: TRBJ2-5; d_gene: -; CDR3nt: TGTGCCAGCCTACCCGACCCGACTAGACCACAGACCCAGTACTTC; CDR3aa: CASLPDPTRPQTQYF
abundance: few; v_gene: TRBV12-3/TRBV12-4; j_gene: TRBJ2-5; d_gene: TRBD2; CDR3nt: TGTGCCAGCAGTTTTTGGCCTAGCGGAGATCAAGAGACCCAGTACTTC; CDR3aa: CASSFWPSGDQETQYF